This T cell receptor beta chain was sequenced during a study of blood T cell repertoires in COVID-19. The overall study: Material from acute and convalescent COVID-19 was sourced from the United States, Italy and Spain.

The authors' processing: Amplified reference gene primers provided the basis for estimating nucleated cell counts. The table came from immunoSEQ multiplex PCR; TCRdb's copy has only in-frame clones and leaves some out. V and J calls and clone size are those listed in that table; D and trimming were worked out from the DNA. Of tens of thousands of clones listed, under 70% are singletons. The CDR3 is 15 residues long. With V trimmed by 1 base and J by 2 bases, 3 bases remained unmatched. The germline gives CDR1 SGHAT, CDR2 FQNNGV. The sequence derives from a woman aged 65 to 85 with acute or convalescent COVID-19. Sample: peripheral blood. This sequence joins TRBV11-2 and TRBJ2-3; TRBD2 matches 7 bases. The CDR3 bases are TGTGCCAGCAGCTTAGTGGGGACTAACACAGATACGCAGTATTTT. It is translated as CASSLVGTNTDTQYF.